This entry concerns a single T cell receptor beta chain. What it recognizes is unknown. An end of the junction differs from the germline gene, which may be a read error. Additional autoimmune diseases, uncontrolled infections, pregnancy or lactation disqualified patients. Clinical symptoms, serum thyroxine, TRAb, thyroid ultrasound and orbital computed tomography were relied on for diagnosis. This CDR3 spans 14 amino acids. The germline V gene encodes CDR1 SEHNR and CDR2 FQNEAQ (reference sequence). This entry comes from a study of Graves' ophthalmopathy and Graves' hyperthyroidism. Overall study findings and caveats: Cross-validated, the 13-signature model showed 87.88%/81.08% sensitivity/specificity, and 80%/75% in the test set.

RNA transcripts served as template for amplifying TCR beta CDR3 sequences. RT-PCR was first run with HTBI primers, then multiplex PCR in a second round. TCRdb reprocessed the multiplex PCR reads with MiXCR, giving one entry per CDR3 protein. The table records around 1,200,000 distinct CDR3 sequences, roughly 35% of them present only once. This clonotype was sampled from an adult man with Graves' hyperthyroidism. This chain joins TRBV7-9 and TRBJ2-6; 7 bases match TRBD2. The sample consisted of peripheral blood or thyroid tissue (not recorded which). The CDR3 region is CASSGQGGVNVLTF. In nucleotides, the CDR3 is TGTGCCAGCAGCGGGCAGGGAGGGGTCAACGTCCTGACTTTC.